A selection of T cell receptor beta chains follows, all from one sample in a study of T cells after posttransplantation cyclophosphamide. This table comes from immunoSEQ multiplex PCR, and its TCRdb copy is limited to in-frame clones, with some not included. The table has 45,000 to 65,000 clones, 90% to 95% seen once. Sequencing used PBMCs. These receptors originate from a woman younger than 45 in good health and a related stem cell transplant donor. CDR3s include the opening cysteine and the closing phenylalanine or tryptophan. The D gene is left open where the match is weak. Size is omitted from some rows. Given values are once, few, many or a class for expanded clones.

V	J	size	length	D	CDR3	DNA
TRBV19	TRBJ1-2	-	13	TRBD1	CASSMGQGYGYTF	TGTGCCAGTAGTATGGGACAGGGCTATGGCTACACCTTC
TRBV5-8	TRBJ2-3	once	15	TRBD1	CASSPRDRVSDTQYF	TGTGCCAGCAGCCCCCGGGACAGGGTTTCAGATACGCAGTATTTT
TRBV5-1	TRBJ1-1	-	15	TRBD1	CASNEQGAMNTEAFF	TGCGCCAGCAACGAACAGGGGGCCATGAACACTGAAGCTTTCTTT
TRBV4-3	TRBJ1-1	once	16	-	CASSQVLSDINTEAFF	TGCGCCAGCAGCCAAGTTTTGTCGGACATAAACACTGAAGCTTTCTTT
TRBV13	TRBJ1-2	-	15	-	CASSFGHQTNYGYTF	TGTGCCAGCAGCTTCGGACACCAAACTAACTATGGCTACACCTTC
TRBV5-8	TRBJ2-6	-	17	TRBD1	CASSLRTGYSGANVLTF	TGTGCCAGCAGCTTGCGGACAGGCTACTCTGGGGCCAACGTCCTGACTTTC
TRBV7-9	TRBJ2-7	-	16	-	CASSTWRGPTSYEQYF	TGTGCCAGCAGCACGTGGCGGGGTCCCACCTCCTACGAGCAGTACTTC
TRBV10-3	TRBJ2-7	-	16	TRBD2	CAISPLVGGGFYEQYF	TGTGCCATCAGCCCCCTTGTTGGGGGGGGGTTCTACGAGCAGTACTTC
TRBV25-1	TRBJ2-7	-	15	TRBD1	CASNPPGTGGDEQYF	TGTGCCAGCAATCCACCCGGGACAGGGGGCGACGAGCAGTACTTC
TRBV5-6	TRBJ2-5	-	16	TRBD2	CASSPITSGGVETQYF	TGTGCCAGCAGCCCGATAACTAGCGGGGGGGTGGAGACCCAGTACTTC
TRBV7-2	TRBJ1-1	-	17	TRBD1	CASSSFLRGQGNTEAFF	TGTGCCAGCAGCTCCTTCCTAAGGGGACAGGGGAACACTGAAGCTTTCTTT
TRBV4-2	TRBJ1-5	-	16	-	CASSQDKGQSHQPQHF	TGTGCCAGCAGCCAAGATAAAGGACAGAGTCATCAGCCCCAGCATTTT
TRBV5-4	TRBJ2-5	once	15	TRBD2	CASSSSGTAGETQYF	TGTGCCAGCAGCTCTAGCGGGACAGCCGGTGAGACCCAGTACTTC
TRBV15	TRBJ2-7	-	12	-	CATSKQGYEQYF	TGTGCCACCAGCAAACAGGGCTATGAGCAGTACTTC
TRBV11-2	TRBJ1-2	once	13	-	CASSLGRDYGYTF	TGTGCCAGCAGCTTGGGCAGGGACTATGGCTACACCTTC
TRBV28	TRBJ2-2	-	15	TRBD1	CASSLPGQGSGELFF	TGTGCCAGCAGTTTACCGGGACAGGGTAGCGGGGAGCTGTTTTTT
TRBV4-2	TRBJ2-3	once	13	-	CASSQDRGDTQYF	TGTGCCAGCAGCCAAGATCGGGGAGATACGCAGTATTTT
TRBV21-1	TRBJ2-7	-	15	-	CASSKVEREPYEQYF	TGTGCCAGCAGCAAAGTAGAGAGGGAGCCCTACGAGCAGTACTTC
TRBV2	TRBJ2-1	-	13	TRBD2	CASTSGLYNEQFF	TGTGCCAGCACTAGCGGCCTTTACAATGAGCAGTTCTTC
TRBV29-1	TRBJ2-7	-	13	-	CSVSRDNLYEQYF	TGCAGCGTTTCTCGGGATAATCTCTACGAGCAGTACTTC
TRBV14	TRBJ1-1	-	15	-	CASSQDRRFHTEAFF	TGTGCCAGCAGCCAAGATCGCCGGTTTCACACTGAAGCTTTCTTT
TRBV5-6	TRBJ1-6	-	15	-	CASSPGHVLDGALHF	TGTGCCAGCAGCCCCGGACACGTTTTGGATGGGGCCCTCCACTTT
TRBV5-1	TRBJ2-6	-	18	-	CASSGVGGASSGANVLTF	TGCGCCAGCAGTGGTGTGGGGGGGGCCAGCTCTGGGGCCAACGTCCTGACTTTC
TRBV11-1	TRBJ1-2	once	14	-	CASSPAHGFYGYTF	TGTGCCAGCAGCCCGGCCCACGGGTTCTATGGCTACACCTTC
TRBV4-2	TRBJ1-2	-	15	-	CASSQDWAGFYGYTF	TGTGCCAGCAGCCAAGATTGGGCAGGGTTCTATGGCTACACCTTC
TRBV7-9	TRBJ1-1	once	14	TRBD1	CASSPRDRVTEAFF	TGTGCCAGCAGCCCAAGGGACAGGGTGACTGAAGCTTTCTTT
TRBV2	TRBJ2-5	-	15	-	CASSEGGHSTETQYF	TGTGCCAGCAGTGAAGGGGGACACTCAACGGAGACCCAGTACTTC